This TCR beta chain emerged from a study of vaccination effects on CD4 cells after COVID-19. The study's findings and limits: Late after vaccination, infection- and vaccine-induced clones showed marked clonal contraction.

This table comes from immunoSEQ multiplex PCR, and its TCRdb copy is limited to in-frame clones, with some not included. The data hold about 59,000 clones, with approximately 78% observed a single time. Expansion of antigen-specific CD4+ T cells with viral peptide pools was carried out by the ViraFEST assay before sequencing. The authors isolated CD4+ T cells after 10 days of culture. Each participant received a vaccine that was either BNT162b2 or mRNA-1273, given as two doses. The J segment lost 3 bases and the V segment lost 1 base, leaving 12 bases of the junction unmatched. CDR3 size: 20 residues. Germline values: CDR1 LGHDT, CDR2 YNNKEL (reference sequence). Details on this clone: What it binds is unknown.

The V call is TRBV3-1 (or the pseudogene TRBV3-2), the J call TRBJ2-2; 12 bases fit TRBD1. The sequence was collected from a human donor who received a COVID-19 vaccine. The sequenced sample was CD4+ T cells from PBMCs cultured with HCoV-OC43 spike peptides, obtained after COVID-19 vaccination. Specified subset: HCoV-OC43 spike overlapping peptide pool stimulation. The CDR3 region is CASSQAHPGQGAVDTGELFF. CDR3 nucleotides: TGTGCCAGCAGCCAAGCTCATCCGGGACAGGGGGCTGTGGACACCGGGGAGCTGTTTTTT.